This record looks at one T cell receptor beta chain sequence and its context. Its antigen is unidentified. This CDR3 is missing its conserved last phenylalanine or tryptophan, likely due to a read error. Amplified TCR beta CDR3 regions were obtained using RNA transcripts as template. RT-PCR was first run with HTBI primers, then multiplex PCR in a second round. A single record per CDR3 protein comes from TCRdb applying MiXCR to the multiplex PCR reads. The table has about 660,000 distinct CDR3 sequences, about 41% seen once. Trimming cost V 1 base and J 4 bases, with 19 bases left between them. This CDR3 is built from 17 residues. Per germline, CDR1 SNHLY and CDR2 FYNNEI. This entry is derived from a study of Graves' ophthalmopathy and Graves' hyperthyroidism. About the research overall: Untreated patients at initial diagnosis provided peripheral blood.

Study findings and constraints: Most expanded clonotypes in thyroid above 0.001 frequency also showed up in blood. Sensitivity of roughly 88% and specificity of about 84% were achieved when a 13-signature model separated ophthalmopathy from stable hyperthyroidism.

What was sequenced was peripheral blood. The chain couples TRBV2 to TRBJ1-1; D is ambiguous. This receptor was taken from an adult man with Graves' ophthalmopathy. The CDR3 sequence is CASSEVPTGRPSTEAFS. CDR3 bases: TGTGCCAGCAGTGAAGTCCCGACGGGGAGACCGAGCACTGAAGCTTTCTCT.